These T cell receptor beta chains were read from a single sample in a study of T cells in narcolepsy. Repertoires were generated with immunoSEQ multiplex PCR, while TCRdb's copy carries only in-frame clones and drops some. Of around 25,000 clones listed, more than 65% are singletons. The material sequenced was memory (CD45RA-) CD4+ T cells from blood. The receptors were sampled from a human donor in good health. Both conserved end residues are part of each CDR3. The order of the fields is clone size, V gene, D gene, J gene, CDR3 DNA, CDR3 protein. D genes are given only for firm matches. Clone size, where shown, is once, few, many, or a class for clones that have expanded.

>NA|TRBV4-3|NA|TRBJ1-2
TGCGCCAGCAGCCAAGCCGTAAATGGCGGAACTTATGGCTACACCTTC
CASSQAVNGGTYGYTF
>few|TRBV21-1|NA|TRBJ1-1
TGTGCCAGCGCTGCCTCAAAAAGCCCTTCTGACAGAGACACTGAAGCTTTCTTT
CASAASKSPSDRDTEAFF
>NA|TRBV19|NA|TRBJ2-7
TGTGCCAGTAGTATAGGTCGAGGGGGCGAGCAGTACTTC
CASSIGRGGEQYF
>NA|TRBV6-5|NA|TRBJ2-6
TGTGCCAGCAGTTACAAGGGGGTCTCTGGGGCCAACGTCCTGACTTTC
CASSYKGVSGANVLTF
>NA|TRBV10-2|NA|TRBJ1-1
TGCGCCAGCAGTGAACGCACTGAAGCTTTCTTT
CASSERTEAFF
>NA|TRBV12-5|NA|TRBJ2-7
TGTGCTAGTGGTTCATCCGCGGAGGGCTCCTACGAGCAGTACTTC
CASGSSAEGSYEQYF
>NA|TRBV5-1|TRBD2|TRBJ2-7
TGCGCCAGCAGCTTACTGAGTAGCGGGAGTGGGTACGAGCAGTACTTC
CASSLLSSGSGYEQYF
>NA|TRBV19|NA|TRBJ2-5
TGTGCCAGTAGCATCGGATTGGGAGAGACCCAGTACTTC
CASSIGLGETQYF
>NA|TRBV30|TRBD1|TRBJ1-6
TGTGCAGAATCCGGGACAGGGGGTACACCCCTCCACTTT
CAESGTGGTPLHF
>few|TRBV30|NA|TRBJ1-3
TGTGCCTGGATGGACAGTGGAAACACCATATATTTT
CAWMDSGNTIYF
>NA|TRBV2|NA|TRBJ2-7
TGTGCCAGCAGTGAAAACAGGATGTCCTCCTACGAGCAGTACTTC
CASSENRMSSYEQYF
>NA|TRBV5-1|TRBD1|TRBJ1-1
TGCGCCAGCAGCTGGGGACAGTCGGACACTGAAGCTTTCTTT
CASSWGQSDTEAFF
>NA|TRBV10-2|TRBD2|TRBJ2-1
TGCGCCAGCAGGGGACTAGCGGGAGAGGTGGGCGGGAATGAGCAGTTCTTC
CASRGLAGEVGGNEQFF
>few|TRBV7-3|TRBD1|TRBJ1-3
TGTGCCAGCAGCTTAGCCCATGCCGGGACAGGGAGTATCTCTGGAAACACCATATATTTT
CASSLAHAGTGSISGNTIYF
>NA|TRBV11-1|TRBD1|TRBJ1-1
TGTGCCAGCAGATACGGGACAGCAAAAGCTTTCTTT
CASRYGTAKAFF
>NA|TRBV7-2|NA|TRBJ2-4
TGTGCCAGCAGCTTGGCGGAGAATCAGTACTTC
CASSLAENQYF
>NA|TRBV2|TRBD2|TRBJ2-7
TGTGCCAGCAGTGAAGGCGGGGCGGGAGTCTACGAGCAGTACTTC
CASSEGGAGVYEQYF
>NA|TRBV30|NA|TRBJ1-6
TGTGCCTGGACAGGGCTTTGGGATTCACCCCTCCACTTT
CAWTGLWDSPLHF
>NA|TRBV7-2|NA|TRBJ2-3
TGTGCCAGCAACTTACAGCGTAGCACAGATACGCAGTATTTT
CASNLQRSTDTQYF
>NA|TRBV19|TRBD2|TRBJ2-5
TGTGCCAGTAGTATCGGGGTAGCGGGGCAAGAGACCCAGTACTTC
CASSIGVAGQETQYF
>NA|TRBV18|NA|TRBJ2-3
TGTGCCAGCTCCTCCCCTGATACGCAGTATTTT
CASSSPDTQYF
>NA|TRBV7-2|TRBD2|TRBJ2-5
TGTGCCAGCAGCGGACTAGCGGGGGGGCGAGCCGCAGAGACCCAGTACTTC
CASSGLAGGRAAETQYF
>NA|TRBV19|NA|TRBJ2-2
TGTGCCAGCACGGAGACGATGGGCTTGAACACCGGGGAGCTGTTTTTT
CASTETMGLNTGELFF
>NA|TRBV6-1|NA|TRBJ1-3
TGTGCCACTTCATTCGGAAACACCATATATTTT
CATSFGNTIYF
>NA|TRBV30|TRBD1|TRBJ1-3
TGTGCCTGGAGTAGGGACAGCGGTTCTGGAAACACCATATATTTT
CAWSRDSGSGNTIYF
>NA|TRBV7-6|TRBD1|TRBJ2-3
TGTGCCAGCAGCGGCGAGGGGGCGACAGATACGCAGTATTTT
CASSGEGATDTQYF
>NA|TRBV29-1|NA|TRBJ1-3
TGCAGCGCTTACAGGGAGGCTGGAAACACCATATATTTT
CSAYREAGNTIYF
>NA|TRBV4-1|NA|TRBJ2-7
TGCGCCAGCAGCCAAGATTTAGGGGGGGATCCCTACGAGCAGTACTTC
CASSQDLGGDPYEQYF
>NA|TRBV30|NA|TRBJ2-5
TGTGCCTGGAGTTTTCCTTGGGGCCAAGAGACCCAGTACTTC
CAWSFPWGQETQYF
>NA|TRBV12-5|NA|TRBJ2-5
TGTGCTAGTGGCTCTGAACAGGCCGAGGCCCAGTACTTC
CASGSEQAEAQYF
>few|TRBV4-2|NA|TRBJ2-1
TGTGCCAGCAGCCAAGAGAGGGGGTTGATAACCTCCTACAATGAGCAGTTCTTC
CASSQERGLITSYNEQFF
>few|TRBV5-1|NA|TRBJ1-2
TGCGCCAGCAGCCGGGACGGAATCTATGGCTACACCTTC
CASSRDGIYGYTF
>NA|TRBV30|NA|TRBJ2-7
TGTGCCTGGGGGGCCCGTGCCTACGAGCAGTACTTC
CAWGARAYEQYF
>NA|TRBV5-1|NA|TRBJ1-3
TGCGCCAGCAGCGCCGGGACAACCGGCTCTGGAAACACCATATATTTT
CASSAGTTGSGNTIYF
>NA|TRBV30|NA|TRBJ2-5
TGTGCCTGGAGTGTGCAGAGGGGGCTAGCGGGTACCCAAGAGACCCAGTACTTC
CAWSVQRGLAGTQETQYF
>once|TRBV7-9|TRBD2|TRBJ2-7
TGTGCCAGCAGCCGCCGCCGCTTAGCGGGAAACTCCTACGAGCAGTACTTC
CASSRRRLAGNSYEQYF
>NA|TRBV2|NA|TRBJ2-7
TGTGCCAGCAGAGACGGAGGAGACTACGAGCAGTACTTC
CASRDGGDYEQYF
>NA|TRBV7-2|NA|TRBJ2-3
TGTGCCAGCAGCTTAGTAGGCGGGGCGACCACAGATACGCAGTATTTT
CASSLVGGATTDTQYF
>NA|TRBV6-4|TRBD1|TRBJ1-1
TGTGCCAGCAGTGCCGACAGGGGGCTGAACACTGAAGCTTTCTTT
CASSADRGLNTEAFF
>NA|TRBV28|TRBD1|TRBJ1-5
TGTGCCACCTGGGGGGGGACAGAGGATCAGCCCCAGCATTTT
CATWGGTEDQPQHF
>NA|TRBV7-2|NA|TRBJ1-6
TGTGCCAGCAGCTTGGACTCCGCACATTCACCCCTCCACTTT
CASSLDSAHSPLHF
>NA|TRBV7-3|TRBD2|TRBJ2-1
TGTGCCAGCAGCCGACAGGCTAGCGGGATAACGAGCTCCTACAATGAGCAGTTCTTC
CASSRQASGITSSYNEQFF
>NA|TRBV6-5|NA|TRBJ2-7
TGTGCCAGCAGCGGGGGCCCCTTAAGCTCCTACGAGCAGTACTTC
CASSGGPLSSYEQYF
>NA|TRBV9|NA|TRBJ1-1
TGTGCCAGCAGCGTTTTCAGTGAGGGTGAAGCTTTCTTT
CASSVFSEGEAFF
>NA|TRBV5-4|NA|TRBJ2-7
TGTGCCAGCAGCTTGGAGAGGAGATACGAGCAGTACTTC
CASSLERRYEQYF
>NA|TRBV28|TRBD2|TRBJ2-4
TGTGCCAGCAGCGACTCGGGGACTAGCGGAAACATTCAGTACTTC
CASSDSGTSGNIQYF
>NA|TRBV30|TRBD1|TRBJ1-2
TGTGCCTGGAGTGGGACAGGTCCGGGGCATGGCTACACCTTC
CAWSGTGPGHGYTF
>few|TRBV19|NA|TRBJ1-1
TGTGCCAGTAGTACCCGGGCCAGCTCAGGGACTGAAGCTTTCTTT
CASSTRASSGTEAFF
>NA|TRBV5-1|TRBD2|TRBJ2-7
TGCGCCAGCAGCTTGGAGTCGGGGACTAGCGGGAGGGCCGCCTACGAGCAGTACTTC
CASSLESGTSGRAAYEQYF